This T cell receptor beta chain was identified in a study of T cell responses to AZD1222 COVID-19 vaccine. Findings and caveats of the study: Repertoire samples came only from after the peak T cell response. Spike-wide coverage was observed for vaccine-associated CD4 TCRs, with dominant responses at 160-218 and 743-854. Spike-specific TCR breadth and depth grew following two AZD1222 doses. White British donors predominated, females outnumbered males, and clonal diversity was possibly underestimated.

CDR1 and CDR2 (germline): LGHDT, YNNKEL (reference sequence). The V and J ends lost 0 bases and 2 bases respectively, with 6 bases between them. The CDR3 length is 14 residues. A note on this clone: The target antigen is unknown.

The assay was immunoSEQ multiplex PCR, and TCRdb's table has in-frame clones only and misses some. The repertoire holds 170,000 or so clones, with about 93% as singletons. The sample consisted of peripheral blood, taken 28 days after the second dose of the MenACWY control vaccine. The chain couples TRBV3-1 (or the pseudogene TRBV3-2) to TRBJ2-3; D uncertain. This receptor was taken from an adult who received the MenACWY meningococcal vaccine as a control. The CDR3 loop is CASSQDRITDTQYF. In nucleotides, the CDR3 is TGTGCCAGCAGCCAAGACAGGATCACAGATACGCAGTATTTT.